The 10 T cell receptor beta chains below were found in one sample sequenced in a study of T-cell memory formation after mild COVID-19. TCRdb redid the calling of the 5' RACE reads with MiXCR, one entry per CDR3 protein. The data show 300,000 to 400,000 distinct CDR3 sequences, 20% to 25% seen once. Sequences were obtained from PBMCs or a T cell subset sorted from them (not recorded which). The receptor source for this set is an adult woman who had mild COVID-19 (a few samples of this study predate the infection). Cell type and time point are not known.

The V gene is TRBV2, the J gene TRBJ2-7, with D maybe TRBD1 (6 bases). The germline V and J ends were trimmed by 8 bases and 2 bases, with 13 bases remaining between them. The CDR3 has 13 amino acids. The germline V gene encodes CDR1 SNHLY and CDR2 FYNNEI. CDR3 in DNA: TGTGCCAGCGGCCAGACAGGCGCCTACGAGCAGTACTTC. Translated: CASGQTGAYEQYF.

This sequence joins TRBV10-3 and TRBJ2-2; either TRBD1 or TRBD2 may fit D (5 bases each). CDR3 length equals 14 residues. The V and J ends lost 2 bases and 6 bases respectively, with 10 bases between them. Per the germline V gene, CDR1 is ENHRY and CDR2 is SYGVKD. Here the CDR3 reads CAISETGTAGELFF. The CDR3 nucleotides are TGTGCCATCAGTGAGACTGGGACCGCCGGGGAGCTGTTTTTT.

The CDR3 spells CASSAQQGANYGYTF. The CDR3 DNA sequence: TGTGCCAGCAGTGCCCAACAGGGAGCTAACTATGGCTACACCTTC. The chain uses TRBV6-1 and TRBJ1-2; possibly TRBD1 for D (6 bases). V lost 4 bases, J lost 0 bases, and 12 bases lay in between. The CDR3 extends over 15 amino acids. The germline gives CDR1 MNHNS, CDR2 SASEGT.

This clonotype was seen only a few times. V gene TRBV6-2 or TRBV6-3 combines with J gene TRBJ2-7; 8 nucleotides agree with TRBD1. Trimming removed 4 bases from V and 1 base from J; junction bases left unmatched: 6. There are 15 residues in the CDR3. CDR1 is MNHEY and CDR2 is SVGEGT in the germline V gene. The CDR3 DNA reads TGTGCCAGCAGTTCTCGCTGGACAGGGTCCTACGAGCAGTACTTC. Translating gives CASSSRWTGSYEQYF.

This clonotype turned up a few times. The chain combines TRBV12-3 or TRBV12-4 with TRBJ2-3; a weak D match, TRBD1 (6 bases). The CDR3 contains 15 residues. The germline V and J ends were trimmed by 3 bases and 2 bases, with 12 bases remaining between them. DNA of the CDR3: TGTGCCAGCAGTTTGCCGACAGGTATCACAGATACGCAGTATTTT. Its protein product is CASSLPTGITDTQYF.

This sequence joins TRBV6-6 and TRBJ2-5; no firm D call. The CDR3 is made up of 12 amino acids. The V end lost 0 bases, the J end lost 5 bases, and 4 bases lay between the germline ends. Germline lookup yields CDR1 MNHNY and CDR2 SVGAGI (reference sequence). The CDR3 here is CASSYSSETQYF. DNA for the CDR3: TGTGCCAGCAGTTACTCGTCCGAGACCCAGTACTTC.

The chain joins TRBV3-1 to TRBJ2-5; D is possibly TRBD2 (5 bases). Germline loops: CDR1 LGHDT, CDR2 YNNKEL (reference sequence). The CDR3 has 15 residues. Trimming took 1 base from V and 5 from J, leaving 14 bases between them. The DNA of the CDR3 is TGTGCCAGCAGCCAAGTGATCGGGGATGTGGAGACCCAGTACTTC. Protein sequence: CASSQVIGDVETQYF.

The sample holds a few counts of this clonotype. V is TRBV6-5 and J is TRBJ1-5; D gene uncertain. This CDR3 has 13 residues. Per germline, CDR1 MNHEY and CDR2 SVGAGI. Trimming shortened V by 8 bases and J by 0 bases, and 8 bases separated the two germline ends. The CDR3 region has the DNA TGTGCCAGCCGGAATTATAGCAATCAGCCCCAGCATTTT. Translating it yields CASRNYSNQPQHF.

The chain carries TRBV20-1 and TRBJ1-5, with TRBD1 identical over 8 bases. CDR1 is DFQATT, CDR2 SNEGSKA, per germline (reference sequence). The CDR3 runs 15 residues. Trimming took 6 bases from V and 2 from J; bases not matched to a gene: 9. Written as DNA, the CDR3 is TGCAGTGCAACGCAGGGGGCCGGGGGCAATCAGCCCCAGCATTTT. Translating gives CSATQGAGGNQPQHF.

The chain recombines TRBV7-9 with TRBJ2-2; D tentatively fits TRBD1 or TRBD2 (5 bases each). The V gene lost 5 bases and the J gene lost 2 bases, with 12 bases spanning the gap. Germline V CDR1 and CDR2: SEHNR, FQNEAQ (reference sequence). The CDR3 covers 15 residues. CDR3 loop: CASSTGTRNTGELFF. CDR3 bases: TGTGCCAGCAGCACCGGGACGCGCAACACCGGGGAGCTGTTTTTT.